Listed below are T cell receptor beta chains from one sample, sequenced in a study of T cell responses to AZD1222 COVID-19 vaccine. The repertoire was sequenced with immunoSEQ multiplex PCR; TCRdb's copy has only in-frame clones and lacks some. Here the sample spans 55,000 to 90,000 clones, roughly 89% being singletons. This sample comprised peripheral blood, obtained on day 0 of AZD1222 vaccination. The receptors stem from an adult in good health. The CDR3 runs from the conserved cysteine through the conserved F or W. The order of the fields is CDR3 protein, CDR3 DNA, clone size, D gene, V gene, CDR3 length, J gene. A D gene is named only where the DNA matches it firmly. Not every row has a clone size; where given, it reads once, few, many or a size class.

CASSEGWKTPAFF TGTGCCAGCAGTGAAGGATGGAAGACACCAGCTTTCTTT . . TRBV2 13 TRBJ1-1
CASSRGGGYTF TGTGCCAGCTCCAGAGGGGGTGGCTACACCTTC . . TRBV28 11 TRBJ1-2
CASSLARGGLDEQFF TGTGCCAGCAGTTTAGCCCGGGGGGGGCTCGATGAGCAGTTCTTC . TRBD2 TRBV28 15 TRBJ2-1
CASSLAGTDTQYF TGTGCCAGCAGCTTAGCTGGCACAGATACGCAGTATTTT . . TRBV11-2 13 TRBJ2-3
CASSVGGTSYNEQFF TGTGCCAGCAGCGTAGGAGGGACGAGCTACAATGAGCAGTTCTTC . . TRBV9 15 TRBJ2-1
CASNKVGQNYGYTF TGTGCCAGCAACAAAGTGGGGCAGAACTATGGCTACACCTTC . . TRBV3-1/TRBV3-2 14 TRBJ1-2
CASSFGQGLSNEQYF TGCGCCAGCAGCTTCGGACAGGGTCTTTCCAACGAGCAGTACTTC few TRBD1 TRBV5-1 15 TRBJ2-7
CASSSQGHRETQYF TGTGCCAGCAGCTCCCAGGGCCATCGGGAGACCCAGTACTTC . . TRBV7-2 14 TRBJ2-5
CASSQGTWDRGGNYGYTF TGTGCCAGCAGCCAAGGGACCTGGGACAGGGGAGGAAACTATGGCTACACCTTC . TRBD1 TRBV11-2 18 TRBJ1-2
CASSPWGQGETEAFF TGTGCCAGCAGCCCGTGGGGACAGGGGGAAACTGAAGCTTTCTTT . TRBD1 TRBV7-9 15 TRBJ1-1
CASSSTRAGGIHGYTF TGTGCCAGCAGTTCGACCCGGGCAGGGGGCATCCATGGCTACACCTTC . TRBD1 TRBV6-2/TRBV6-3 16 TRBJ1-2
CSVGGPRRYTF TGCAGCGTTGGAGGGCCTCGGCGCTACACCTTC . . TRBV29-1 11 TRBJ1-2
CASSHGGPHNEKLFF TGTGCCAGCAGCCACGGTGGTCCCCATAATGAAAAACTGTTTTTT . . TRBV7-9 15 TRBJ1-4
CASSPSFVRTEAFF TGTGCCAGCAGCCCTAGCTTCGTGCGCACTGAAGCTTTCTTT . . TRBV28 14 TRBJ1-1
CASSSKRQGEPYEQYF TGTGCCAGCAGCTCAAAGAGACAGGGGGAACCCTACGAGCAGTACTTC few TRBD1 TRBV27 16 TRBJ2-7
CASSLGGLGTDTQYF TGTGCCAGCAGCTTGGGGGGTCTGGGCACAGATACGCAGTATTTT . . TRBV11-1 15 TRBJ2-3
CASSVSSAWTSGGYNEQFF TGTGCCAGCAGCGTTAGTTCGGCTTGGACTAGCGGGGGCTACAATGAGCAGTTCTTC . TRBD2 TRBV5-4 19 TRBJ2-1
CASSPYGTATGNTIYF TGTGCCAGCAGTCCCTACGGGACGGCTACTGGAAACACCATATATTTT . . TRBV28 16 TRBJ1-3
CASSPSIVGYNEQFF TGTGCCAGCAGCCCTTCTATCGTCGGTTACAATGAGCAGTTCTTC . . TRBV27 15 TRBJ2-1
CASSRVPAGGANSPLHF TGTGCCAGCAGCCGAGTACCGGCAGGGGGCGCGAATTCACCCCTCCACTTT . TRBD1 TRBV4-2 17 TRBJ1-6
CASSKGGLDTQYF TGTGCCAGTAGTAAGGGGGGACTAGATACGCAGTATTTT . . TRBV19 13 TRBJ2-3
CASSSVAGLSYEQYF TGTGCCAGCAGCTCGGTTGCGGGGCTCTCCTACGAGCAGTACTTC . . TRBV11-1 15 TRBJ2-7
CATSSGGFNQPQHF TGTGCCACCAGCAGCGGGGGATTTAATCAGCCCCAGCATTTT . . TRBV15 14 TRBJ1-5
CASSLGAPETQYF TGCGCCAGCAGCTTGGGGGCCCCCGAGACCCAGTACTTC . . TRBV5-1 13 TRBJ2-5
CASSELGTSTDTQYF TGTGCCAGCAGTGAATTAGGGACAAGCACAGATACGCAGTATTTT . . TRBV6-1 15 TRBJ2-3
CASSQESWGQGWVAKNIQYF TGTGCCAGCAGCCAAGAAAGTTGGGGACAGGGATGGGTAGCCAAAAACATTCAGTACTTC once TRBD1 TRBV4-2 20 TRBJ2-4
CASTGQGQTKSSGNAIYF TGCGCCAGCACCGGACAGGGGCAAACCAAGAGCTCTGGAAACGCCATATATTTT . TRBD1 TRBV10-1 18 TRBJ1-3
CASSKGPGQSTGELFF TGTGCCAGCAGCAAAGGTCCGGGACAAAGCACCGGGGAGCTGTTTTTT . . TRBV21-1 16 TRBJ2-2
CASSYGHYSNQPQHF TGTGCCAGCAGTTACGGACATTATAGCAATCAGCCCCAGCATTTT . . TRBV6-7 15 TRBJ1-5
CASSQDQGLEQYF TGCGCCAGCAGCCAAGATCAAGGGCTCGAGCAGTACTTC . . TRBV4-3 13 TRBJ2-7
CASSVSPDSLSYNEQFF TGTGCCAGCAGCGTATCGCCCGACAGTCTCTCCTACAATGAGCAGTTCTTC . . TRBV7-9 17 TRBJ2-1
CASSSTVNEQFF TGTGCCAGCAGTTCTACAGTCAATGAGCAGTTCTTC . . TRBV28 12 TRBJ2-1
CASSYGSDGDGYTF TGTGCCAGCAGCTACGGTAGTGATGGGGACGGCTACACCTTC . . TRBV7-8 14 TRBJ1-2